These 14 T cell receptor beta chains share one sample of origin, sequenced in a study of blood T cell repertoires in COVID-19. Profiling relied on immunoSEQ multiplex PCR, and the TCRdb table lists in-frame clones only, not all of them. The sample holds about 98,000 clones, 70% to 90% seen once. The sequencing input was peripheral blood. These receptors all stem from an older man with acute or convalescent COVID-19.

The chain carries TRBV5-4 and TRBJ1-5, with a tentative D call TRBD1 (5 bases). Germline lookup yields CDR1 SGHNT and CDR2 YYREEE (reference sequence). V lost 4 bases, J lost 0 bases, and 17 bases lay in between. The CDR3 loop spans 17 amino acids. CDR3 DNA sequence: TGTGCCAGCAGCCATGTATCGCGCAGGGATAGCAATCAGCCCCAGCATTTT. Protein: CASSHVSRRDSNQPQHF. The variable domain in full, with the rest retrieved from reference TRBV5-4 and TRBJ1-5, is ETGVTQSPTHLIKTRGQQVTLRCSSQSGHNTVSWYQQALGQGPQFIFQYYREEENGRGNFPPRFSGLQFPNYSSELNVNALELDDSALYLCASSHVSRRDSNQPQHFGDGTRLSIL.

The genes are TRBV6-5 and TRBJ1-2; D may be TRBD1 (5 bases). With 10 bases removed from V and 6 bases from J, the gap between germline ends came to 21 bases. CDR1 and CDR2 from the germline V gene are MNHEY and SVGAGI. The CDR3 extends over 14 amino acids. CDR3 DNA: TGTGCCACTGGACCATGGGGCGGTGTGGATGGCTACACCTTC. Amino acid sequence: CATGPWGGVDGYTF.

This clone was seen only a few times. The genes are TRBV6-4 and TRBJ1-1; D is perhaps TRBD1 (6 bases). The germline V gene encodes CDR1 MRHNA and CDR2 SNTAGT. CDR3 length: 14 residues. V shed 6 bases and J shed 1 base, with 12 bases lying between them. CDR3 loop: CASRTTGSNTEAFF. The CDR3 DNA reads as TGTGCCAGCAGGACGACAGGTTCGAACACTGAAGCTTTCTTT.

The chain couples TRBV30 to TRBJ2-5, with 8 bases identical to TRBD1. The germline V gene has CDR1 GTSNPN and CDR2 SVGIG (reference sequence). Trimming removed 4 bases from V and 2 bases from J; junction bases left unmatched: 12. The CDR3 is 16 residues long. CDR3 nucleotide sequence: TGTGCCTGGATGTTGTTTGGCAGGGGGCCGCAAGAGACCCAGTACTTC. This translates into CAWMLFGRGPQETQYF.

This clone has a single count. The V and J genes are TRBV2 and TRBJ1-3, with 8 nucleotides matching TRBD1. V lost 8 bases, J lost 7 bases, and 13 bases stayed unmatched. Germline V gene data show CDR1 as SNHLY and CDR2 as FYNNEI. This CDR3 is built from 15 residues. CDR3 nucleotides: TGTGCCAGCCGGGGCCGGGACAGGTCAGCGAACACCATATATTTT. Translation: CASRGRDRSANTIYF.

This chain joins TRBV6-4 and TRBJ2-2, with D perhaps matching TRBD1 (6 bases). This CDR3 region has 15 residues. Trimming pared 6 bases from V and 0 bases from J, leaving 11 bases between. Germline CDR1 is MRHNA and CDR2 is SNTAGT. The CDR3 DNA sequence: TGTGCCAGCAGCCAGGGGTTCGCGAACACCGGGGAGCTGTTTTTT. This encodes CASSQGFANTGELFF.

The V call is TRBV9, the J call TRBJ1-6; the D gene is possibly TRBD1 (5 bases). Germline V lookup: CDR1 SGDLS, CDR2 YYNGEE. V dropped 3 bases and J dropped 1 base, with 11 bases sitting between them. The length of the CDR3 is 16 residues. The CDR3 here is CASSGRGSSYNSPLHF. For the CDR3, the DNA is TGTGCCAGCAGCGGTCGGGGGAGTTCCTATAATTCACCCCTCCACTTT.

This chain links TRBV21-1 with TRBJ1-1; the table calls TRBD1, which could not be checked here. TRBV21-1 is given as a pseudogene. The length of the CDR3 is 17 residues. The CDR3 coding sequence is TGTGCCAGCCTCCCAGAGGGGGCCCCCTTCCTCAACACTGAAGCTTTCTTT. It yields the protein CASLPEGAPFLNTEAFF.

V gene TRBV6-5 combines with J gene TRBJ2-7; tentatively, D is TRBD2 (5 bases). Deletions cut 6 bases from V and 3 bases from J, with 18 bases between. The CDR3 runs to 15 residues. Germline V gives CDR1 MNHEY, CDR2 SVGAGI. The CDR3 coding sequence is TGTGCCAGCAGCCCGAGGGTCGGAGATTACTACGAGCAGTACGTC. Translating gives CASSPRVGDYYEQYV.

CDR3 in DNA: TGTGCCAACGGGGGACAGGGGGCGCCGAACACTGAAGCTTTCTTT. Amino acids: CANGGQGAPNTEAFF. The chain joins TRBV30 to TRBJ1-1, with 12 bases that match TRBD1. CDR3 size: 15 residues. The V segment lost 8 bases and the J segment 1 base; nucleotides outside the gene matches: 8. Germline lookup yields CDR1 GTSNPN and CDR2 SVGIG (reference sequence).

CDR3 in amino acids: CASSPVLARGEQYF. The CDR3, as DNA: TGTGCCAGCAGCCCAGTTTTAGCCCGCGGCGAGCAGTACTTC. J is TRBJ2-7 and V is TRBV6-5; D is unresolved. With 6 bases removed from V and 6 bases from J, the gap between germline ends came to 18 bases. In germline, CDR1 is MNHEY, CDR2 SVGAGI. The CDR3 is made up of 14 amino acids.

This clone has only one observation. The CDR3 loop is CASSPTSGEEQFF. The CDR3 bases are TGTGCCAGCAGCCCGACTAGCGGGGAGGAGCAGTTCTTC. The chain uses TRBV5-5 and TRBJ2-1; 11 bases line up with TRBD2. Germline values: CDR1 SGHKS, CDR2 YYEKEE (reference sequence). The CDR3 consists of 13 residues. J gave up 10 bases and V 4 bases, and 4 bases lay outside the gene matches.

The J gene is TRBJ2-3, the V gene TRBV5-4; weak D call: TRBD2 (6 bases). The ends were cut back, 3 bases at V and 5 bases at J, with 19 bases in the middle. The CDR3 runs 16 residues. CDR1 is SGHNT, CDR2 YYREEE, per germline (reference sequence). For the CDR3, the DNA is TGTGCCAGCAGCTCCCCAGGACTACAGGTATTAGATACGCAGTATTTT. Amino acid sequence: CASSSPGLQVLDTQYF.

V is TRBV5-8 and J is TRBJ2-3; D unclear. Germline CDR1 is SGHTS and CDR2 is YDEGEE. V was trimmed by 2 bases and J by 3 bases, leaving 10 bases between them. CDR3 length: 14 residues. The CDR3 DNA is TGTGCCAGCAGCTTTGGGTACAGTACAGATACGCAGTATTTT. Protein: CASSFGYSTDTQYF.